This TCR beta chain was recovered during a study of STAT5B mutations in CD4+ large granular lymphocyte leukemia. CDR3 length: 12 amino acids. Trimming cost V 6 bases and J 3 bases, with 9 bases left between them. The germline gives CDR1 KGHSH, CDR2 LQKENI. For this clone: Its antigen is not known.

Clones were sequenced by immunoSEQ multiplex PCR, and TCRdb holds only the in-frame ones, with some missing. This sample has more than 20,000 clones, with about four fifths found just once. Regarding the study as a whole: Compared with healthy controls (2/35), patient top clones favored TRBV06 (8/27).

This rearrangement joins TRBV18 to TRBJ2-7, with a tentative D call TRBD1 (5 bases). The source material was CD4+ T cells from blood buffy coats. The receptor's source is a human donor in good health. The CDR3 nucleotides are TGTGCCAGCTCCTCACAGGACTACGAGCAGTACTTC. As protein: CASSSQDYEQYF.